This T cell receptor beta chain is drawn from a study of cytomegalovirus exposure and HLA in healthy donors. Study context: An early data release held some 89 million unique TCRs from HLA-typed donors.

With 5 bases removed from V and 1 base from J, the gap between germline ends came to 17 bases. The CDR3 contains 16 residues. The germline V gene has CDR1 PRHDT and CDR2 FYEKMQ (reference sequence). A multiplex PCR was run with 60 Vbeta primers and 13 Jbeta primers. Some clones are missing from TCRdb's copy, which holds only in-frame ones; the method was immunoSEQ multiplex PCR. The sample lists under 150,000 clones; over 65% were seen once. Study-wide results and caveats: A likely sequencing artifact accounted for one observed cluster of highly shared sequence variants. Follow-up analysis later connected one missense variant in DCLRE1C with trimming of TCR beta V- and J-genes.

Regarding this clone: Its antigen is undetermined.

The sequence came from a young woman in good health and CMV-seropositive. The chain carries TRBV13 and TRBJ1-2, with a possible D match to TRBD1 (6 bases). Sequencing was performed on PBMCs. Here the CDR3 reads CASSRPGQTLNYGYTF. CDR3 nucleotide sequence: TGTGCCAGCAGCCGACCCGGACAGACACTTAACTATGGCTACACCTTC.